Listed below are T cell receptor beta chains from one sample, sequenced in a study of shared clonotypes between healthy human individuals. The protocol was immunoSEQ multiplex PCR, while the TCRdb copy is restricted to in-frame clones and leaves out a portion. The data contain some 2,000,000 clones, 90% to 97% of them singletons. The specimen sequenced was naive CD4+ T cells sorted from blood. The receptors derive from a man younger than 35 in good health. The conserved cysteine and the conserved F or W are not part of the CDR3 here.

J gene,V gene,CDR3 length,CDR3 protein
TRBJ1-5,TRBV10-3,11,AIKSGASQPQH
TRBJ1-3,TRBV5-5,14,ASSLGGRTSGNTIY
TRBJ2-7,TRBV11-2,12,ASSLRTGIYEQY
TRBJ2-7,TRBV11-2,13,ASSLGLNPPYEQY
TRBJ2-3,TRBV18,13,ASSPQREVTDTQY
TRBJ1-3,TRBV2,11,ASSQDSGNTIY
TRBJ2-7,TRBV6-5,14,ASSYTSVAGVGEQY
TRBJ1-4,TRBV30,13,AWSTGLVTNEKLF
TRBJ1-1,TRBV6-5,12,ASSYSGGNTEAF
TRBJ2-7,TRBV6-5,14,ASSYSGQASSYEQY
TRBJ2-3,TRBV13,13,ASSPGTSVTDTQY
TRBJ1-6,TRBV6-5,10,ASKIRDGPLH
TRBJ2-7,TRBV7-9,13,ASSFGTQVSYEQY
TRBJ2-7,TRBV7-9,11,ASTLAGAYEQY
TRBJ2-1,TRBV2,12,ASSPQGTGNEQF
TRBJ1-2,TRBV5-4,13,ASSLLTGNEGGYT
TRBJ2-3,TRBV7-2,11,ASSRDHTDTQY
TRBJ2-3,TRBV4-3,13,ASSQRDRSTDTQY
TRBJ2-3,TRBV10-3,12,AISERQGTDTQY
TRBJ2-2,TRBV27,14,ASSLSSSGTGGELF
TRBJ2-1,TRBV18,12,ASSQLAGGNEQF
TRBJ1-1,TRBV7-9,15,ASSLARDSTRNTEAF
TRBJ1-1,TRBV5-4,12,ASSMLYRDTEAF
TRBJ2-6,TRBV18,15,ASSPTIQGVGANVLT
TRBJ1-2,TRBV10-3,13,AISESKVGNYGYT
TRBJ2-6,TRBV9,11,ASRGTGANVLT
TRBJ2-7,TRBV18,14,ASSPTPPGGRYEQY
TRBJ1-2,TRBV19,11,ASTREPFGGYT
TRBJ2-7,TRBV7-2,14,ASSLVAGGPFYEQY
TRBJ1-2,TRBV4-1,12,ASSPVQGNYGYT
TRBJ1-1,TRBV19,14,ASTPFFQQGNTEAF
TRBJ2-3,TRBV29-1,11,SVADRRTDTQY
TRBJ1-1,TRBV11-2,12,ASSLQGLNTEAF
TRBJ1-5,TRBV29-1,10,SAGQLNQPQH
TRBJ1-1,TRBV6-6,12,ASSYGQPNTEAF
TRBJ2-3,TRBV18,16,ASSPILAGLGDTDTQY
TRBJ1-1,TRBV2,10,ASRKERTEAF
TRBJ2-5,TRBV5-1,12,ASSLGTSQETQY
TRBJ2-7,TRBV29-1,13,SVNLGTGGAYEQY
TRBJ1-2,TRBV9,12,ASSVVEGSYGYT
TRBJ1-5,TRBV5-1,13,ASSLAGGGNQPQH
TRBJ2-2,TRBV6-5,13,ASSYDRERTGELF